This entry concerns a single T cell receptor (beta chain). Its specificity is unknown. Germline is not matched at one junction end, which may reflect a read error. This entry belongs to a study of glioma-infiltrating T cells. Study in general: WHO grade II oligodendrogliomas or astrocytomas, plus non-recurrent WHO grade IV glioblastomas, were sampled.

Study-level results: Shared blood CDR3 signature motifs marked patients with low tissue-blood divergence. Non-neoplastic patients had below-expected tissue-blood divergence, while all gliomas exceeded expectation. Very few CDR3 sequences were shared between tissue and blood.

This CDR3 contains 13 residues. The V gene's germline CDR1 is WSHSY and CDR2 SAAADI. Amplification of TCR alpha and beta CDR3 regions from RNA used iRepertoire nested multiplex PCR. MiXCR, run by TCRdb on the multiplex PCR reads, gives a single entry per CDR3 protein. The sample lists 300,000 to 450,000 distinct CDR3 sequences, approximately 42% seen once, with approximately 12% in the top ten. This chain uses TRBV10-2 with TRBJ2-7; 10 nucleotides agree with TRBD1. The clonotype comes from a human donor with low-grade glioma or glioblastoma, undergoing nonglioma brain surgery, or in good health (not recorded which). Specimen: glioma tissue, nonneoplastic brain tissue, or PBMCs (not recorded which). CDR3 protein: CPSRLGQGIEQYF. As DNA, the CDR3 is TGCCCCAGCAGATTGGGACAGGGGATTGAGCAGTACTTC.